Listed below are T cell receptor beta chains from one sample, sequenced in a study of T cell responses to AZD1222 COVID-19 vaccine. The repertoire was sequenced with immunoSEQ multiplex PCR; TCRdb's copy has only in-frame clones and lacks some. The sample contains about 180,000 clones, approximately 92% of which appear only once. The sequencing here drew on peripheral blood, taken 28 days after the second dose of the MenACWY control vaccine. These receptors were obtained from an adult who received the MenACWY meningococcal vaccine as a control. CDR3s include the opening cysteine and the closing phenylalanine or tryptophan. The D gene is left open where the match is weak.

j_gene | d_gene | v_gene | CDR3aa
TRBJ1-3 | NA | TRBV7-6 | CASSPTGGHSGNTIYF
TRBJ2-5 | TRBD1 | TRBV7-9 | CASSTDRRETQYF
TRBJ2-2 | NA | TRBV5-1 | CASSLDGARTTGELFF
TRBJ1-6 | TRBD1 | TRBV5-1 | CASSPGGSSYNSPLHF
TRBJ2-1 | NA | TRBV7-8 | CASSLGGSYNEQFF
TRBJ1-6 | NA | TRBV28 | CASSLPDRNNSPLHF
TRBJ1-4 | NA | TRBV2 | CASELGGNFNEKLFF
TRBJ2-7 | NA | TRBV28 | CASSRSGHQGGKQYF
TRBJ2-1 | TRBD2 | TRBV4-3 | CASSGRDRGLAGGREQFF
TRBJ1-1 | NA | TRBV7-2 | CASSKYRDTEAFF
TRBJ1-6 | NA | TRBV18 | CASSPDSRNSPLHF
TRBJ2-3 | NA | TRBV20-1 | CSFFTDTQYF
TRBJ1-1 | NA | TRBV7-2 | CASSLYRGRNTEAFF
TRBJ2-7 | NA | TRBV5-1 | CASKPPRGIYEQYF
TRBJ2-1 | NA | TRBV24-1 | CATSDWGNEQFF
TRBJ2-7 | TRBD1 | TRBV30 | CAWAGQGTSEQYF
TRBJ2-5 | NA | TRBV5-4 | CASSLMETQYF
TRBJ1-1 | TRBD1 | TRBV28 | CASRQGATEAFF
TRBJ1-1 | TRBD1 | TRBV4-1 | CASSQRTGALGTEAFF
TRBJ2-2 | NA | TRBV3-1/TRBV3-2 | CASSGVVGELFF
TRBJ1-3 | NA | TRBV5-1 | CASSVRPADTIYF
TRBJ2-7 | NA | TRBV30 | CAWNGLRGGEQYF
TRBJ1-1 | TRBD1 | TRBV5-1 | CASSPDRAIMNTEAFF
TRBJ2-1 | TRBD1 | TRBV9 | CASSVSVMGRGYNEQFF
TRBJ1-5 | NA | TRBV6-5 | CASRPDGPNQPQHF
TRBJ2-1 | NA | TRBV12-3/TRBV12-4 | CASSLYDEQFF
TRBJ1-4 | NA | TRBV5-1 | CASSSLGPGGTNEKLFF
TRBJ1-6 | NA | TRBV10-3 | CAISEPSRRGAAENSPLHF
TRBJ2-5 | NA | TRBV4-3 | CASSPLRGAETQYF